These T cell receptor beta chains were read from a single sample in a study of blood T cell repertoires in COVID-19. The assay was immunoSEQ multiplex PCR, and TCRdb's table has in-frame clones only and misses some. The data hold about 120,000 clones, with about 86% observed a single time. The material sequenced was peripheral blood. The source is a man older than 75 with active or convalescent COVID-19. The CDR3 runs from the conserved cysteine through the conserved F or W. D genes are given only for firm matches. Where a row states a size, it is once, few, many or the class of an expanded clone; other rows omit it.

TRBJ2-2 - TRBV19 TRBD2 TGTGCCAGCAGGACTAGCGGGGGGGTTGGCGGGGAGCTGTTTTTT CASRTSGGVGGELFF
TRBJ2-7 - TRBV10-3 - TGTGCCATCAGTGACCCGAGGTCGGTTACCTACGAGCAGTACTTC CAISDPRSVTYEQYF
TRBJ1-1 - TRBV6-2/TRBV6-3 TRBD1 TGTGCCAGCAGTTACACAGGGGCAGTTGAAGCTTTCTTT CASSYTGAVEAFF
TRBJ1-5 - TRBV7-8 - TGTGCCAGCAGCGGAACCGGGGGTTATTATCAGCCCCAGCATTTT CASSGTGGYYQPQHF
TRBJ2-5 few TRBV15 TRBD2 TGTGCCACCAGCCCCGGACTAGGCGGAGAGACCCAGTACTTC CATSPGLGGETQYF
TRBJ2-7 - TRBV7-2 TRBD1 TGTGCCAGCAGCACCGGGACAGGGGGCTACGAGCAGTACTTC CASSTGTGGYEQYF
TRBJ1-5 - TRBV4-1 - TGCGCCAGCAGCCAATATGACAATAGCAATCAGCCCCAGCATTTT CASSQYDNSNQPQHF
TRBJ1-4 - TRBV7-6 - TGTGCCAGCAGCTTAAAGTCAGGGTTTCGGGAAAAACTGTTTTTT CASSLKSGFREKLFF
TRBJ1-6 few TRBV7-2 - TGTGCCAGCAGCGTTGACCAGGGAAATAATTCACCCCTCCACTTT CASSVDQGNNSPLHF
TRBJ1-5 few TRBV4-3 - TGCGCCAGCAGCCAAGATGTGGGACTACATCAGCCCCAGCATTTT CASSQDVGLHQPQHF
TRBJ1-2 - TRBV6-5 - TGTGCCAGCAGTTACTTCCCGGGGAAAATAGACTATGGCTACACCTTC CASSYFPGKIDYGYTF
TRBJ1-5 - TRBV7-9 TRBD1 TGTGCCAGCAGCACGGACAGGGTAGGTCAGCCCCAGCATTTT CASSTDRVGQPQHF
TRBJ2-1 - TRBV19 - TGTGCCAGTAGCTCGGGGAGGATTAATGAGCAGTTCTTC CASSSGRINEQFF
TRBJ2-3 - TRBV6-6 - TGTGCCAGCAGTTACAGGAGAGGCACAGATACGCAGTATTTT CASSYRRGTDTQYF
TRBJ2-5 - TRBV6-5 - TGTGCCACCAGGGGGGGTCCGGAGACCCAGTACTTC CATRGGPETQYF
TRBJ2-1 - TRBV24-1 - TGTGCCACCAGCCTGGCCCAGGGCGACTACAATGAGCAGTTCTTC CATSLAQGDYNEQFF
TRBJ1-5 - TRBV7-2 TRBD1 TGTGCCAGCAGCACAACAGGGGCCGCCTATCAGCCCCAGCATTTT CASSTTGAAYQPQHF
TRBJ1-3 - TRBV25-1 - TGTGCCAGCAGGAGGAGGGAAGAAAACACCATATATTTT CASRRREENTIYF
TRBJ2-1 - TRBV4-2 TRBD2 TGTGCCAGCAGCCAACTGGCACTAGCGGGGGGGCACGAGCAGTTCTTC CASSQLALAGGHEQFF
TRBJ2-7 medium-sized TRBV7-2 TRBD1 TGTGCCAGCAGTTTGGACAGATCCGGGACAGGGGGCTACGAGCAGTACTTC CASSLDRSGTGGYEQYF
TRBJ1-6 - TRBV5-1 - TGCGCCAGCTGCGTCGGGAGCTGGAATTCACCCCTCCACTTT CASCVGSWNSPLHF
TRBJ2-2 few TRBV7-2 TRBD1 TGTGCCAGCAGCTTAGTCACAGGGGTGAACACCGGGGAGCTGTTTTTT CASSLVTGVNTGELFF
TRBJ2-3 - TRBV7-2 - TGTGCCAGCAGAATTCTAGAGGGTACGCAGTATTTT CASRILEGTQYF
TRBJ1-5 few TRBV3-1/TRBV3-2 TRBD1 TGTGCCAGCAGCAGAGGACAGGAGAGCAATCAGCCCCAGCATTTT CASSRGQESNQPQHF
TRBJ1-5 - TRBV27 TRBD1 TGTGCCAGTAAGGACAGGGGCGGCAGTCAGCCCCAGCATTTT CASKDRGGSQPQHF
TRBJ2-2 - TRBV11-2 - TGTGCCAGCAGCTTCCCAGCGTCCGCGAACACCGGGGAGCTGTTTTTT CASSFPASANTGELFF
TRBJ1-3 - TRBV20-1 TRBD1 TGCAGTGCGAGTGGGACAGGGTCTGGAAACACCATATATTTT CSASGTGSGNTIYF
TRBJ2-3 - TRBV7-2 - TGTGCCAGCAGCCCCGGAGGAACAGATACGCAGTATTTT CASSPGGTDTQYF
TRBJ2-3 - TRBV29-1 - TGCAGCGTTGTGGACTCGTACACAGATACGCAGTATTTT CSVVDSYTDTQYF
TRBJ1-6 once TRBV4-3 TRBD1 TGCGCCAGCAGCCAACTAACAGGGGGGGGCATAAATTCACCCCTCCACTTT CASSQLTGGGINSPLHF
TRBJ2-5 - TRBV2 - TGTGCCAGCAGAACGACAGAAGAGACCCAGTACTTC CASRTTEETQYF
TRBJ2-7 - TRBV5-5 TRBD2 TGTGCCAGCAGCCGTTCGAGCGGGGGCGGATCCTACGAGCAGTACTTC CASSRSSGGGSYEQYF
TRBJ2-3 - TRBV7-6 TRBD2 TGTGCCAGCAGCTTACAACTAGCGGGGAACACAGATACGCAGTATTTT CASSLQLAGNTDTQYF
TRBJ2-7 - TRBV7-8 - TGTGCCAGCAGCCCGGGGGTCGGGGCTCTTTACGAGCAGTACTTC CASSPGVGALYEQYF
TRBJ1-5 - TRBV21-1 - TGTGCCAGCAGCAAGCAGGGTTGTCAGCCCCAGCATTTT CASSKQGCQPQHF
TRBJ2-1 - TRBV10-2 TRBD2 TGCGCCAGCAGTCGGACTAGCGGGGGGGTTGATGAGCAGTTCTTC CASSRTSGGVDEQFF
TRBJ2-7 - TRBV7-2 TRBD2 TGTGCCAGCAGCTATGGGACTAGCGCCGCCTACGAGCAGTACTTC CASSYGTSAAYEQYF
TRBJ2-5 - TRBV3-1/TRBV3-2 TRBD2 TGTGCCAGCAGCCAAGCCCAGGGACTAGCGGGGTTCCAAGAGACCCAGTACTTC CASSQAQGLAGFQETQYF
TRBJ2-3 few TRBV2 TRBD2 TGTGCCAGCAGTATACTAGCGGGGGGGCTCACAGATACGCAGTATTTT CASSILAGGLTDTQYF
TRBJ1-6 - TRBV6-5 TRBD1 TGTGCCAGCACTCGGGGACAGGTTACTTCACCCCTCCACTTT CASTRGQVTSPLHF
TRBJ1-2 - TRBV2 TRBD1 TGTGCCAGCAGAAACAGGGGGCTGGCCTTAAACTATGGCTACACCTTC CASRNRGLALNYGYTF
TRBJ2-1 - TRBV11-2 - TGTGCCAGCAGCTGGAGTAGCTCCTACAATGAGCAGTTCTTC CASSWSSSYNEQFF
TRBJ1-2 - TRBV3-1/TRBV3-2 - TGTGCCAGCAGCCAAGGCACTTTCACCTTC CASSQGTFTF
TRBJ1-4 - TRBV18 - TGTGCCAGCTCACTGAGGACTAATGAAAAACTGTTTTTT CASSLRTNEKLFF
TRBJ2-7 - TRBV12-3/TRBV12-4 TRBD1 TGTGCCAGCAGTTTAGGGCAGGGGGCGCTTCCTTACTTC CASSLGQGALPYF
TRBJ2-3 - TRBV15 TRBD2 TGTGCCACCACTGGGAGGGCTAGCGGGGGCCTCACAGATACGCAGTATTTT CATTGRASGGLTDTQYF
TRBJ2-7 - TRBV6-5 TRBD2 TGTGCCAGCACCTCAGCGGGGTTGGTTTACGAGCAGTACTTC CASTSAGLVYEQYF
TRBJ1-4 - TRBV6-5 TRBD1 TGTGCCAGCAGTTACTCGATGGAGGGGGCTAGAGAAAAACTGTTTTTT CASSYSMEGAREKLFF